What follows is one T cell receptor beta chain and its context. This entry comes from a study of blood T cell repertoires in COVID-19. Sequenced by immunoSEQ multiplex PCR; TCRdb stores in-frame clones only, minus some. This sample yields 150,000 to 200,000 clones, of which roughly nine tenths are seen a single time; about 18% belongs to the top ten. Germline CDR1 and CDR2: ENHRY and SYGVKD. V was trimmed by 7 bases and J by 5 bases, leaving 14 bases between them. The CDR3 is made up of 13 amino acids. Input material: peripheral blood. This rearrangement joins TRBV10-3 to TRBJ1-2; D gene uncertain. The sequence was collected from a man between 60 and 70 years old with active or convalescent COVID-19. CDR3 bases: TGTGCCATCACGGACTCCCCAGAATATGGCTACACCTTC. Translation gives CAITDSPEYGYTF.